The 21 T cell receptor beta chains below all came from one sample that was sequenced in a study of blood T cell repertoires in COVID-19. Assay: immunoSEQ multiplex PCR; the TCRdb copy retains only in-frame clones and omits some. The table shows a few hundred thousand clones, with around 85% occurring only once. Sequences were obtained from PBMCs or T cells enriched from blood (not recorded which). These receptors were obtained from a woman aged 60-70 years who had recovered from COVID-19.

V is TRBV5-6 and J is TRBJ2-7, with D tentatively TRBD2 (6 bases). Germline V gene sequence: CDR1 SGHDT, CDR2 YYEEEE. The CDR3 sequence is 14 residues long. Trimming took off 5 bases at V and 2 bases at J, with 14 bases between the two ends. As DNA, the CDR3 is TGTGCCAGCAGACGGGGGACCGCGACCTACGAGCAGTACGTC. It specifies CASRRGTATYEQYV.

The chain recombines TRBV7-2 with TRBJ1-4; D gene unclear. Trimming took 5 bases from V and 6 from J, leaving 16 bases between them. Looked up from germline, CDR1 is SGHTA and CDR2 is FQGNSA. The length of the CDR3 is 15 residues. CDR3 sequence reads: CASSPQWGADEKLFF. The CDR3 DNA follows: TGTGCCAGCAGCCCTCAGTGGGGAGCGGATGAAAAACTGTTTTTT.

V is TRBV12-3 or TRBV12-4 and J is TRBJ1-1; D ambiguous. This CDR3 spans 13 amino acids. Trimming pared 3 bases from V and 8 bases from J, leaving 13 bases between. The CDR3 DNA reads TGTGCCAGCAGTTTGGGTACAGATCGGGAAGCTTTCTTT. It yields the protein CASSLGTDREAFF.

V and J are TRBV28 and TRBJ1-5; 7 nucleotides agree with TRBD1. Germline V lookup: CDR1 MDHEN, CDR2 SYDVKM. There are 12 residues in the CDR3. Trimming removed 10 bases from V and 7 bases from J; junction bases left unmatched: 7. In nucleotides, the CDR3 is TGTGCCACGAACAGGGGAAAACAGCCCCAGCATTTT. Translating it yields CATNRGKQPQHF.

This rearrangement joins TRBV24-1 to TRBJ2-3, with 7 bases matching TRBD2. This CDR3 has 16 amino acids. The V and J ends lost 6 bases and 5 bases, in that order; junction bases with no gene match: 13. Germline CDR1 reads KGHDR; CDR2 reads SFDVKD. The CDR3 DNA is TGTGCCACCAGTAGCGGGGACTACACGGGCGGAGATACGCAGTATTTT. Translation gives CATSSGDYTGGDTQYF.

This clone appeared a few times. The chain uses TRBV5-1 and TRBJ1-1; D might be TRBD1 (5 bases). Trimming left V 4 bases short and J 5 bases short, with 21 bases between. The CDR3 is 16 amino acids. Germline V gene data show CDR1 as SGHRS and CDR2 as YFSETQ. The CDR3, as DNA: TGCGCCAGCAGCACCAGGACGGGACTAGGAGGGACTGAAGCTTTCTTT. This sequence encodes CASSTRTGLGGTEAFF.

The chain recombines TRBV2 with TRBJ2-7; 11 bases are shared with TRBD1. J gave up 6 bases and V 9 bases, and 4 bases lay outside the gene matches. Germline V gene lookup returns CDR1 SNHLY and CDR2 FYNNEI. This CDR3 contains 12 residues. CDR3 nucleotide sequence: TGTGCCAGGGGGACAGGGGGAATCGAGCAGTACTTC. As protein: CARGTGGIEQYF. Full variable domain (outside the CDR3, taken from reference TRBV2 and TRBJ2-7): EPEVTQTPSHQVTQMGQEVILRCVPISNHLYFYWYRQILGQKVEFLVSFYNNEISEKSEIFDDQFSVERPDGSNFTLKIRSTKLEDSAMYFCARGTGGIEQYFGPGTRLTVT.

The rearrangement joins TRBV3-1 (or the pseudogene TRBV3-2) to TRBJ1-6, with unresolved D. Looked up from germline, CDR1 is LGHDT and CDR2 is YNNKEL (reference sequence). V gave up 2 bases and J gave up 5 bases, with 4 bases separating them. The CDR3 runs 13 residues. The CDR3 loop reads CASSQLHNSPLHF. The CDR3 DNA follows: TGTGCCAGCAGCCAACTACATAATTCACCCCTCCACTTT.

The chain has TRBV5-6 and TRBJ2-7; 7 nucleotides line up with TRBD1. CDR3 length: 13 residues. Germline V lookup: CDR1 SGHDT, CDR2 YYEEEE. V gave up 4 bases and J gave up 3 bases; unmatched junction bases: 4. The CDR3 here is CASSVGQLYEQYF. CDR3 nucleotides: TGTGCCAGCAGCGTGGGACAGCTCTACGAGCAGTACTTC.

The chain links TRBV4-1 to TRBJ2-1, with TRBD2 matching over 8 bases. The CDR3 runs to 16 residues. The junction had 10 bases not matched to a gene; V was cut back by 2 bases and J by 7 bases. The germline CDR1 and CDR2 sequences are MGHRA and YSYEKL. The CDR3 protein is CASSQQSGGVRNEQFF. The CDR3, as DNA: TGCGCCAGCAGCCAACAGAGCGGGGGAGTTCGTAATGAGCAGTTCTTC.

This rearrangement joins TRBV10-3 to TRBJ2-2; TRBD2 is a possible D gene (5 bases). V was cut by 2 bases and J by 4 bases, with 17 bases left in between. Germline CDR1 reads ENHRY; CDR2 reads SYGVKD. The length of the CDR3 is 17 residues. The CDR3 region is CAISEPKGGGSTGELFF. The CDR3 DNA is TGTGCCATCAGTGAGCCCAAGGGTGGTGGGAGCACCGGGGAGCTGTTTTTT.

The chain is built from TRBV29-1 and TRBJ1-1, with TRBD1 as a possible D gene (5 bases). This CDR3 has 13 amino acids. Trimming pared 7 bases from V and 4 bases from J, leaving 16 bases between. The V gene's germline CDR1 is SQVTM and CDR2 ANQGSEA. The DNA of the CDR3 is TGCAGCGCGGGACGGGGGGAGAGCACTGAAGCTTTCTTT. This translates into CSAGRGESTEAFF.

The V call is TRBV5-1, the J call TRBJ2-1, with 8 bases lining up with TRBD2. CDR1 is SGHRS and CDR2 is YFSETQ in the germline V gene. After removal of 3 bases from V and 0 bases from J, the junction contained 5 bases not matched to a gene. CDR3 length equals 16 residues. The CDR3: CASSSQRGSSYNEQFF. The CDR3 DNA sequence: TGCGCCAGCAGCTCTCAGCGGGGGAGCTCCTACAATGAGCAGTTCTTC.

CDR3 protein: CASSLAGYQPQHF. The CDR3 DNA follows: TGTGCCAGCAGTTTAGCGGGATATCAGCCCCAGCATTTT. The chain recombines TRBV27 with TRBJ1-5; D is unclear. CDR1 and CDR2 (germline): MNHEY, SMNVEV (reference sequence). The V end lost 2 bases, the J end lost 5 bases, and 7 bases lay between the germline ends. This CDR3 comprises 13 residues.

The rearrangement joins TRBV4-1 to TRBJ2-5, with 8 bases identical to TRBD2. The CDR3 loop spans 16 amino acids. Trimming at V came to 4 bases and at J to 0 bases, leaving 7 bases not matched to a gene. Per the germline V gene, CDR1 is MGHRA and CDR2 is YSYEKL. This CDR3 is CASSPTGGPYQETQYF. The CDR3 nucleotides read TGCGCCAGCAGCCCTACGGGGGGGCCGTACCAAGAGACCCAGTACTTC.

This clone showed up just once. The V gene is TRBV4-1, the J gene TRBJ1-5; maybe TRBD1 (5 bases). V shed 2 bases and J shed 7 bases, with 12 bases lying between them. Germline loops: CDR1 MGHRA, CDR2 YSYEKL. There are 14 residues in the CDR3. The CDR3: CASSQPGRSQPQHF. The CDR3 DNA is TGCGCCAGCAGCCAACCAGGGAGGAGCCAGCCCCAGCATTTT.

The chain combines TRBV5-1 with TRBJ1-2; D gene uncertain. This CDR3 has 14 residues. The V gene's germline CDR1 is SGHRS and CDR2 YFSETQ. Deletions cut 2 bases from V and 0 bases from J, with 8 bases between. The CDR3 spells CASSFSGTNYGYTF. The CDR3 DNA sequence: TGCGCCAGCAGCTTCTCCGGGACTAACTATGGCTACACCTTC.

V usage is TRBV3-1 (or the pseudogene TRBV3-2) and J usage is TRBJ1-1; D is undetermined. Germline assignment: CDR1 LGHDT and CDR2 YNNKEL (reference sequence). The CDR3 covers 12 residues. Deletions cut 5 bases from V and 7 bases from J, with 11 bases between. The CDR3 protein is CASSKTSLEAFF. Here the CDR3 DNA reads TGTGCCAGCAGCAAGACATCCCTTGAAGCTTTCTTT.

The chain uses TRBV7-9 and TRBJ1-1; D gene unclear. Trimming left V 4 bases short and J 3 bases short, with 15 bases between. Germline CDR1 is SEHNR and CDR2 is FQNEAQ (reference sequence). There are 15 residues in the CDR3. CDR3 coding DNA: TGTGCCAGCAGCTCCAATCAATTCCGGGACACTGAAGCTTTCTTT. Its translation: CASSSNQFRDTEAFF.

A single count supports this clone. The CDR3 protein is CASSLTGSDQPQHF. DNA of the CDR3: TGTGCCAGCAGCTTAACAGGGTCAGATCAGCCCCAGCATTTT. This chain connects TRBV5-6 to TRBJ1-5; D may be TRBD1 (6 bases). Germline loops: CDR1 SGHDT, CDR2 YYEEEE. There are 14 residues in the CDR3. V dropped 2 bases and J dropped 5 bases, with 11 bases sitting between them. The variable domain in full, completed from reference TRBV5-6 and TRBJ1-5, reads DAGVTQSPTHLIKTRGQQVTLRCSPKSGHDTVSWYQQALGQGPQFIFQYYEEEERQRGNFPDRFSGHQFPNYSSELNVNALLLGDSALYLCASSLTGSDQPQHFGDGTRLSIL.

The chain employs TRBV5-1 and TRBJ1-2; 8 bases align to TRBD1. The V gene end was trimmed by 7 bases and the J gene end by 7 bases; junction bases not matched to a gene: 12. Germline assignment: CDR1 SGHRS and CDR2 YFSETQ. This CDR3 region has 14 residues. CDR3 nucleotides: TGCGCCAGCGGATCTACCGGGACAGGACTTGGCTACACCTTC. Its protein is CASGSTGTGLGYTF.